The TCR beta chain described here comes from a study of technical replicates of blood from a handful of donors. Between the trimmed V and J ends, which lost 0 bases and 4 bases, there was a span of 7 bases. CDR1 is KGHSH and CDR2 is LQKENI in the germline V gene. There are 13 residues in the CDR3. The protocol was immunoSEQ multiplex PCR, while the TCRdb copy is restricted to in-frame clones and leaves out a portion. The sample holds around 100,000 clones, roughly 95% seen once. This sequence joins TRBV18 and TRBJ2-7; tentative D call: TRBD2 (5 bases). Sequencing was carried out using T cells isolated from PBMCs. This TCR was sampled from a human donor in good health. CDR3 sequence (DNA): TGTGCCAGCTCACCACCCCGGGGTTACGAGCAGTACTTC. It encodes CASSPPRGYEQYF.